This record looks at one TCR beta chain sequence and its context. This record belongs to a study of shared clonotypes between healthy human individuals. The table came from immunoSEQ multiplex PCR; TCRdb's copy has only in-frame clones and leaves some out. The sample has about 1.9 million clones, around 93% seen once. Naive CD8 cells lacked CD45RO and underwent positive selection for CCR7, leaving out terminally differentiated effector memory CD45RA+ cells. Sequenced input: naive CD8+ T cells from PBMCs. The sequence came from a man between 18 and 29 years old in good health. Some clones in this sample may be carry-over from other donors' samples.

Here the CDR3 DNA reads TGTGCCAGCAGTACACTCCCGGGAAGCAATCAGCCCCAGCATTTT. As protein: CASSTLPGSNQPQHF. This chain joins TRBV6-1 and TRBJ1-5; D not resolved. Germline CDR1 MNHNS, CDR2 SASEGT. V was clipped by 5 bases and J by 1 base, with 12 bases between them. The CDR3 has 15 amino acids.